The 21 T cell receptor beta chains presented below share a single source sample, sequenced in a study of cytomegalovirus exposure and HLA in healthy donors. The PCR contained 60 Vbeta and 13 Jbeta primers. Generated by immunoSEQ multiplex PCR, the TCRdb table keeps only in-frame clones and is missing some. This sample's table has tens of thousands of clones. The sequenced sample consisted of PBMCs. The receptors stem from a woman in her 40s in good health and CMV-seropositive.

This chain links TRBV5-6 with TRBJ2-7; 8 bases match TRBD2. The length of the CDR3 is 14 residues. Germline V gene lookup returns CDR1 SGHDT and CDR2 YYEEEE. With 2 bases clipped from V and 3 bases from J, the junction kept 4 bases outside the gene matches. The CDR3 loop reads CASSFPREGYEQYF. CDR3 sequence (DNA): TGTGCCAGCAGCTTCCCACGGGAGGGCTACGAGCAGTACTTC.

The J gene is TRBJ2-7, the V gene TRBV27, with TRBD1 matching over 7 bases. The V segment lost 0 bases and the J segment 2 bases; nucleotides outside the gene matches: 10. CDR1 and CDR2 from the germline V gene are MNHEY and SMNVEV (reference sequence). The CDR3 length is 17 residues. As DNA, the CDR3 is TGTGCCAGCAGTTTATCAGTAGGGACAGCCCTCGCCTACGAGCAGTACTTC. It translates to CASSLSVGTALAYEQYF.

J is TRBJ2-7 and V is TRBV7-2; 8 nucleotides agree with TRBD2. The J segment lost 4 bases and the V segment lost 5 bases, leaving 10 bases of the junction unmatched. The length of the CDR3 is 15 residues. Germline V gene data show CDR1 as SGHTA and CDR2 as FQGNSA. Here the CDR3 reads CASSPSTSGLYEQYF. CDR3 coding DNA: TGTGCCAGCAGCCCGAGCACTAGCGGCTTATACGAGCAGTACTTC.

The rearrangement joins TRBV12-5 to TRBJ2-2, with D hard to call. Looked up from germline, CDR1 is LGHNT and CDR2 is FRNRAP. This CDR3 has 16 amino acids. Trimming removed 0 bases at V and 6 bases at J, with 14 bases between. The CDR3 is CASGLVRFVVSGELFF. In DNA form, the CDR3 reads TGTGCTAGTGGTTTGGTACGGTTCGTAGTGTCCGGGGAGCTGTTTTTT.

The CDR3 sequence: CASSFITGGGLSGNTIYF. The CDR3 region has the DNA TGCGCCAGCAGCTTTATTACAGGGGGCGGCCTCTCTGGAAACACCATATATTTT. The J gene is TRBJ1-3, the V gene TRBV5-1; TRBD1 matches at 9 bases. CDR3 size: 18 residues. With V trimmed by 2 bases and J by 0 bases, 9 bases remained unmatched. Looked up from germline, CDR1 is SGHRS and CDR2 is YFSETQ.

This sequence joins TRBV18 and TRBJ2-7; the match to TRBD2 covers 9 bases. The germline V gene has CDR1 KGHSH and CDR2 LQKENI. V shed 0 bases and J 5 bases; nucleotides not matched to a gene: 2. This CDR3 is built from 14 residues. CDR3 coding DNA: TGTGCCAGCTCACCACCGGGACTAGCCCACGAGCAGTACTTC. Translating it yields CASSPPGLAHEQYF.

The CDR3 DNA follows: TGCGCCAGCAGCCAAGGCTTGATTATGGGACAGGGGACAAGAAAGAACACTGAAGCTTTCTTT. Its protein is CASSQGLIMGQGTRKNTEAFF. The chain is built from TRBV4-1 and TRBJ1-1; 10 nucleotides agree with TRBD1. The CDR3 spans 21 residues. Trimming took 1 base from V and 1 from J; bases not matched to a gene: 18. The V gene's germline CDR1 is MGHRA and CDR2 YSYEKL.

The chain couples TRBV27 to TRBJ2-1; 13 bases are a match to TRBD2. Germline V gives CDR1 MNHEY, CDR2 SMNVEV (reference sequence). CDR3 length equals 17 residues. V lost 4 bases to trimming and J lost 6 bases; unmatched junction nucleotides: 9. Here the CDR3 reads CASSSPLLAGGANEQFF. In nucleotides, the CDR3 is TGTGCCAGCAGTTCTCCTTTACTAGCGGGAGGGGCCAATGAGCAGTTCTTC.

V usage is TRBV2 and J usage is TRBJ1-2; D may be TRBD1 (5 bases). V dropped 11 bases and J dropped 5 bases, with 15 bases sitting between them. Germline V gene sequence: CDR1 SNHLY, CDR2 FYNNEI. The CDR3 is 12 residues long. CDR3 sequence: CALGQVSYGYTF. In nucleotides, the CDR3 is TGTGCCCTGGGGCAGGTCTCATATGGCTACACCTTC. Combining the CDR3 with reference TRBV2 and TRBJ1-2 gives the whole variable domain EPEVTQTPSHQVTQMGQEVILRCVPISNHLYFYWYRQILGQKVEFLVSFYNNEISEKSEIFDDQFSVERPDGSNFTLKIRSTKLEDSAMYFCALGQVSYGYTFGSGTRLTVV.

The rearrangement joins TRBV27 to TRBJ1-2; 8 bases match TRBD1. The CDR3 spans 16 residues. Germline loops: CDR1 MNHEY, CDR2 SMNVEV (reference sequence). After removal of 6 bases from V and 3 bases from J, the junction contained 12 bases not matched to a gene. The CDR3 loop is CASRSLDRAHYYGYTF. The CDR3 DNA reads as TGTGCCAGCAGATCCTTGGACAGGGCACACTACTATGGCTACACCTTC.

CDR3 sequence (DNA): TGTGCCAGTAATCTGGGACAACGAGGGCACTACGAGCAGTACTTC. Its translation is CASNLGQRGHYEQYF. The chain recombines TRBV19 with TRBJ2-7, with D possibly matching TRBD1 (6 bases). Germline V gives CDR1 LNHDA, CDR2 SQIVND (reference sequence). The germline V and J ends were trimmed by 7 bases and 3 bases, with 19 bases remaining between them. The CDR3 is made up of 15 amino acids.

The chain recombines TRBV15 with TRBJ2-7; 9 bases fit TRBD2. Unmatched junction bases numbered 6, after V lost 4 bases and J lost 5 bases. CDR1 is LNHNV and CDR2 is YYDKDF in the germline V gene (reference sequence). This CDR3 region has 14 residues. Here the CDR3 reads CATSNSGSGNEQYF. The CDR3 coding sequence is TGTGCCACCAGCAATAGCGGGAGTGGCAACGAGCAGTACTTC.

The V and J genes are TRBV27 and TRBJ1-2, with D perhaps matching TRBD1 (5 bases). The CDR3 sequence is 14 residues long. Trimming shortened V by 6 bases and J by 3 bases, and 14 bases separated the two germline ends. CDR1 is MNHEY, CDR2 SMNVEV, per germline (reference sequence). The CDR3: CASSLWGGDYGYTF. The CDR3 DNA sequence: TGTGCCAGCAGCCTATGGGGCGGGGACTATGGCTACACCTTC.

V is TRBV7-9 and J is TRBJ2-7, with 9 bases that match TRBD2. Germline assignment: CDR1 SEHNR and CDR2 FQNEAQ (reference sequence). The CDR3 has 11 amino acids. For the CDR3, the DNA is TGTGGGGCGGGAGGGCCGGACGAGCAGTACTTC. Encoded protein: CGAGGPDEQYF.

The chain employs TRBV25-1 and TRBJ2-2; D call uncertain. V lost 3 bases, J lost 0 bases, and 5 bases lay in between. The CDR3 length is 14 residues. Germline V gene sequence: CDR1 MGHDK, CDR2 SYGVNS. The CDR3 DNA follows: TGTGCCAGCAGTGATCGGTCGAACACCGGGGAGCTGTTTTTT. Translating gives CASSDRSNTGELFF.

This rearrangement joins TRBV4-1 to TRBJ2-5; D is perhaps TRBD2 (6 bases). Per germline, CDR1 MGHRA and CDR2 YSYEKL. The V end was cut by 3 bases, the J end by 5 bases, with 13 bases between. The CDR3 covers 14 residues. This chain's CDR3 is CASSQAAGTETQYF. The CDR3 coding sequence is TGCGCCAGCAGCCAGGCGGCGGGGACGGAGACCCAGTACTTC.

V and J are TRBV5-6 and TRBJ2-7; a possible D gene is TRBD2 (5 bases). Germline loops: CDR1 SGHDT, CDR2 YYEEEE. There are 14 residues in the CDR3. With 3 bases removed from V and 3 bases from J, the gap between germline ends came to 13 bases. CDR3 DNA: TGTGCCAGCAGCTCCGCCGGGAATTTCTACGAGCAGTACTTC. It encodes CASSSAGNFYEQYF.

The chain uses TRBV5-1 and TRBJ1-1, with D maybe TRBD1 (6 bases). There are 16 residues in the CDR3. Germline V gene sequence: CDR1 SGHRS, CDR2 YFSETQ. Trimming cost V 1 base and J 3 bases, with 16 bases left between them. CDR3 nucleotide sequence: TGCGCCAGCAGCTTGACGGCCAAGGGGGGGCACACTGAAGCTTTCTTT. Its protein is CASSLTAKGGHTEAFF. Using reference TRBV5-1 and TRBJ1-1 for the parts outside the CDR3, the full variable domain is KAGVTQTPRYLIKTRGQQVTLSCSPISGHRSVSWYQQTPGQGLQFLFEYFSETQRNKGNFPGRFSGRQFSNSRSEMNVSTLELGDSALYLCASSLTAKGGHTEAFFGQGTRLTVV.

The CDR3, as DNA: TGTGCCAGCAGCTTTTACATCTCTGAAGCTTTCTTT. As protein: CASSFYISEAFF. V is TRBV7-9 and J is TRBJ1-1; the D is unclear. Trimming cost V 3 bases and J 6 bases, with 8 bases left between them. CDR1 and CDR2 from the germline V gene are SEHNR and FQNEAQ (reference sequence). CDR3 length: 12 amino acids. Filled out from reference TRBV7-9 and TRBJ1-1, the complete variable domain reads DTGVSQNPRHKITKRGQNVTFRCDPISEHNRLYWYRQTLGQGPEFLTYFQNEAQLEKSRLLSDRFSAERPKGSFSTLEIQRTEQGDSAMYLCASSFYISEAFFGQGTRLTVV.

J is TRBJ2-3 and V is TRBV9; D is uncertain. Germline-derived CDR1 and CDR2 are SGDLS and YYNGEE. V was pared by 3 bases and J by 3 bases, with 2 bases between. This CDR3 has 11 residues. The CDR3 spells CASSATDTQYF. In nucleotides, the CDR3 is TGTGCCAGCAGCGCTACAGATACGCAGTATTTT. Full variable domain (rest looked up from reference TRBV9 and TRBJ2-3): DSGVTQTPKHLITATGQRVTLRCSPRSGDLSVYWYQQSLDQGLQFLIQYYNGEERAKGNILERFSAQQFPDLHSELNLSSLELGDSALYFCASSATDTQYFGPGTRLTVL.

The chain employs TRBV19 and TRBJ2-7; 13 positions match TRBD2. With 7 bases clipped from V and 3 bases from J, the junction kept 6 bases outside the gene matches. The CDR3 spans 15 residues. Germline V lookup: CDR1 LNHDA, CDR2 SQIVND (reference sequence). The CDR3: CASTRLAGGNYEQYF. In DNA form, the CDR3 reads TGTGCCAGTACAAGACTAGCGGGAGGAAACTACGAGCAGTACTTC.